This passage covers 12 T cell receptor beta chains from one sample sequenced in a study of shared clonotypes between healthy human individuals. Measured with immunoSEQ multiplex PCR; TCRdb has only the in-frame clones, and not every one. The sample has 2 million to 2.5 million clones, under 95% seen once. Sequences were obtained from naive CD4+ T cells from PBMCs. Regarding subset: CD45RA+ positively selected. The receptors were gathered from a young man in good health. Some clones in this sample may be carry-over from other donors' samples.

The chain recombines TRBV5-4 with TRBJ2-6, with a tentative D call TRBD1 (5 bases). The CDR3 consists of 18 residues. Germline V gene data show CDR1 as SGHNT and CDR2 as YYREEE (reference sequence). The V end lost 4 bases, the J end lost 2 bases, and 19 bases lay between the germline ends. CDR3 loop: CASSPPPGQSTGANVLTF. CDR3 nucleotide sequence: TGTGCCAGCAGCCCACCGCCAGGGCAATCCACTGGGGCCAACGTCCTGACTTTC.

CDR3 sequence (DNA): TGTGCCAGCAGCAAGGCTAGCGGGCAAGAGACCCAGTACTTC. Encoded protein: CASSKASGQETQYF. The rearrangement joins TRBV21-1 to TRBJ2-5; the table's D call, TRBD2, was not checked against the DNA. TRBV21-1 is annotated as a pseudogene. This CDR3 has 14 amino acids.

This clone was seen a single time. The rearrangement links TRBV28 to TRBJ2-2, with 9 bases lining up with TRBD2. Germline V lookup: CDR1 MDHEN, CDR2 SYDVKM. The CDR3 is 15 residues long. J lost 3 bases, V lost 6 bases, and 5 bases had no gene match. CDR3 amino acids: CASRGTSPHTGELFF. CDR3 in DNA: TGTGCCAGCAGGGGGACTAGCCCCCACACCGGGGAGCTGTTTTTT.

This clone has more than one count but fewer than ten. The CDR3 sequence: CSVGQGRTMNTEAFF. The CDR3 nucleotides are TGCAGCGTTGGGCAGGGGAGAACTATGAACACTGAAGCTTTCTTT. The chain employs TRBV29-1 and TRBJ1-1, with D perhaps matching TRBD1 (6 bases). V lost 4 bases and J lost 0, with 15 bases in between. CDR1 is SQVTM and CDR2 is ANQGSEA in the germline V gene. The CDR3 is 15 amino acids.

This rearrangement joins TRBV18 to TRBJ1-5; perhaps TRBD1 as D (5 bases). CDR3 length: 15 residues. In germline, CDR1 is KGHSH, CDR2 LQKENI. The germline V and J ends were trimmed by 5 bases and 0 bases, with 11 bases remaining between them. The chain's CDR3 is CASSATVNSNQPQHF. Written as DNA, the CDR3 is TGTGCCAGCTCAGCGACAGTTAATAGCAATCAGCCCCAGCATTTT.

The rearrangement uses TRBV7-2 and TRBJ1-5; D is undetermined. V dropped 5 bases and J dropped 2 bases, with 13 bases sitting between them. This CDR3 region has 15 residues. Germline-derived CDR1 and CDR2 are SGHTA and FQGNSA. The CDR3 spells CASSAEASGNQPQHF. CDR3 nucleotide sequence: TGTGCCAGCAGCGCGGAGGCGAGCGGCAATCAGCCCCAGCATTTT. The whole variable domain, remainder taken from reference TRBV7-2 and TRBJ1-5, is GAGVSQSPSNKVTEKGKDVELRCDPISGHTALYWYRQSLGQGLEFLIYFQGNSAPDKSGLPSDRFSAERTGGSVSTLTIQRTQQEDSAVYLCASSAEASGNQPQHFGDGTRLSIL.

A note on this clone: Other DNA sequences in the sample encode the same CDR3. The V gene is TRBV2, the J gene TRBJ1-2; TRBD1 is a possible D gene (6 bases). Germline CDR1 and CDR2: SNHLY and FYNNEI. The CDR3 is made up of 12 amino acids. V lost 5 bases and J lost 3, with 7 bases in between. The CDR3 nucleotides are TGTGCCAGCAGTCGGACAGACTATGGCTACACCTTC. It is translated as CASSRTDYGYTF.

V and J are TRBV7-6 and TRBJ2-1; weak D call: TRBD1 (5 bases). CDR3 size: 17 residues. Trimming cost V 2 bases and J 0 bases, with 14 bases left between them. CDR1 and CDR2 (germline): SGHVS, FNYEAQ. The CDR3 loop reads CASSLRRRGGSYNEQFF. The CDR3 nucleotides read TGTGCCAGCAGCTTAAGGAGAAGGGGTGGCTCCTACAATGAGCAGTTCTTC.

This sequence joins TRBV5-1 and TRBJ2-3, with D possibly being TRBD1 or TRBD2 (5 bases each). Germline V gene lookup returns CDR1 SGHRS and CDR2 YFSETQ. The V end lost 3 bases, the J end lost 0 bases, and 11 bases lay between the germline ends. The CDR3 has 15 residues. Written as DNA, the CDR3 is TGCGCCAGCAGCTGGGACCGCCCTAGCACAGATACGCAGTATTTT. Translating it yields CASSWDRPSTDTQYF.

This clone was picked up many times. The chain recombines TRBV7-9 with TRBJ2-2, with D uncertain. In germline, CDR1 is SEHNR, CDR2 FQNEAQ (reference sequence). V lost 4 bases and J lost 6, with 9 bases in between. This CDR3 has 13 residues. The CDR3: CASSYIEAGELFF. CDR3 DNA sequence: TGTGCCAGCAGCTACATAGAGGCCGGGGAGCTGTTTTTT. Complete variable domain (other parts from reference TRBV7-9 and TRBJ2-2): DTGVSQNPRHKITKRGQNVTFRCDPISEHNRLYWYRQTLGQGPEFLTYFQNEAQLEKSRLLSDRFSAERPKGSFSTLEIQRTEQGDSAMYLCASSYIEAGELFFGEGSRLTVL.

This clone was counted only a few times. At the DNA level, this CDR3 is encoded by other sequences in the same sample as well. The chain carries TRBV20-1 and TRBJ1-1; D is ambiguous. V lost 6 bases and J 1 base, leaving 6 bases between the germline ends. The CDR3 is made up of 11 amino acids. Germline CDR1 reads DFQATT; CDR2 reads SNEGSKA (reference sequence). CDR3 residues: CSASPNTEAFF. DNA for the CDR3: TGCAGTGCCTCACCGAACACTGAAGCTTTCTTT.

The chain employs TRBV7-8 and TRBJ1-5, with a tentative D call TRBD1 (6 bases). Trimming shortened V by 3 bases and J by 2 bases, and 8 bases separated the two germline ends. This CDR3 region has 14 residues. In germline, CDR1 is SGHVS, CDR2 FQNEAQ. The CDR3 DNA reads TGTGCCAGCAGCTTCTGGGGGCGCAATCAGCCCCAGCATTTT. It encodes CASSFWGRNQPQHF.